The entry that follows covers one TCR beta chain sequence. The sample comes from a study of blood T cell repertoires in COVID-19. Turning to the study itself: Collection of acute and convalescent COVID-19 samples took place in the United States, Italy and Spain. Sources were T cells, B-cell-depleted T cells, or PBMCs; the material itself was cDNA or gDNA.

J gave up 9 bases and V 3 bases, and 8 bases lay outside the gene matches. In germline, CDR1 is GTSNPN, CDR2 SVGIG (reference sequence). CDR3 size: 13 residues. Authors' analysis steps: Reference gene primer amplification in the assay estimated nucleated cell counts. The protocol was immunoSEQ multiplex PCR, while the TCRdb copy is restricted to in-frame clones and leaves out a portion. That table supplies the V and J calls and clone size; D and trimming were determined from the DNA. This sample yields some 230,000 clones, of which 86% are seen a single time; around 2% belongs to the top ten. The J gene is TRBJ2-7, the V gene TRBV30; 10 nucleotides match TRBD1. Material for sequencing was peripheral blood. The sequence derives from a man in his thirties or forties who had recovered from COVID-19. CDR3 nucleotide sequence: TGTGCCTGGAGCTACGGGGACAGGGGCGGGCAGTACTTC. This codes for CAWSYGDRGGQYF.